The 11 T cell receptor beta chains below come from one sample, sequenced in a study of T cell responses to AZD1222 COVID-19 vaccine. The repertoire was sequenced with immunoSEQ multiplex PCR; TCRdb's copy has only in-frame clones and lacks some. The sample includes over 100,000 clones, 75% to 90% of them seen just once. The specimen comprised peripheral blood, sampled on day 0 of AZD1222 vaccination. These receptors all come from an adult in good health.

The V and J genes are TRBV25-1 and TRBJ1-1; D gene ambiguous. The germline V and J ends were trimmed by 7 bases and 1 base, with 10 bases remaining between them. This CDR3 is 13 amino acids long. Germline V gene lookup returns CDR1 MGHDK and CDR2 SYGVNS. CDR3 in amino acids: CASTTGPNTEAFF. As DNA, the CDR3 is TGTGCCAGCACTACCGGCCCGAACACTGAAGCTTTCTTT.

The chain uses TRBV5-1 and TRBJ2-7, with D possibly being TRBD1 (5 bases). Germline assignment: CDR1 SGHRS and CDR2 YFSETQ. There are 13 residues in the CDR3. Between the trimmed V and J ends, which lost 0 bases and 4 bases, there was a span of 8 bases. CDR3 sequence: CASSLAPGYEQYF. In DNA form, the CDR3 reads TGCGCCAGCAGCTTGGCCCCAGGGTACGAGCAGTACTTC.

The rearrangement joins TRBV18 to TRBJ2-3; D tentatively reads TRBD1 or TRBD2 (5 bases each). The CDR3 is 13 residues long. With 4 bases removed from V and 6 bases from J, the gap between germline ends came to 11 bases. Germline V gene data show CDR1 as KGHSH and CDR2 as LQKENI. CDR3 coding DNA: TGTGCCAGCTCACGTGACAGCGGCGATACGCAGTATTTT. This codes for CASSRDSGDTQYF.

This sequence joins TRBV11-2 and TRBJ2-1, with D possibly being TRBD1 (6 bases). CDR3 length equals 14 residues. Germline assignment: CDR1 SGHAT and CDR2 FQNNGV. Trimming removed 5 bases from V and 7 bases from J, with 15 bases in between. CDR3 sequence (DNA): TGTGCCAGCAGCCGGCACCCAACAGGGAATGAGCAGTTCTTC. Its translation is CASSRHPTGNEQFF.

The J gene is TRBJ2-3, the V gene TRBV27, with TRBD2 identical over 13 bases. V lost 4 bases, J lost 1 base, and 2 bases stayed unmatched. CDR3 length: 16 amino acids. Germline CDR1 reads MNHEY; CDR2 reads SMNVEV (reference sequence). In DNA form, the CDR3 reads TGTGCCAGCAGTTCAACTAGCGGGAGGGGCACAGATACGCAGTATTTT. Translation gives CASSSTSGRGTDTQYF.

This clone was recorded only once. The CDR3 bases are TGCGCCAGCAGCTTGGATGGGACTGGGGAGTCCGGGGAGCTGTTTTTT. Protein product: CASSLDGTGESGELFF. V is TRBV5-1 and J is TRBJ2-2; a possible D gene is TRBD2 (6 bases). Germline CDR1 and CDR2: SGHRS and YFSETQ. CDR3 size: 16 residues. V lost 0 bases to trimming and J lost 6 bases, with 15 bases between them.

This rearrangement joins TRBV6-2 or TRBV6-3 to TRBJ2-1; 15 nucleotides align to TRBD2. The germline V gene encodes CDR1 MNHEY and CDR2 SVGEGT. This CDR3 has 18 residues. The trim removed 4 bases at V and 8 bases at J, leaving 12 bases unmatched. CDR3 protein: CASSWTSGRAKGVDEQFF. The CDR3, as DNA: TGTGCCAGCAGTTGGACTAGCGGGAGGGCCAAGGGTGTAGATGAGCAGTTCTTC.

The chain is built from TRBV6-1 and TRBJ1-2; no clear D gene. The CDR3 is 14 amino acids. CDR1 is MNHNS and CDR2 is SASEGT in the germline V gene. Trimming shortened V by 3 bases and J by 0 bases, and 8 bases separated the two germline ends. This CDR3 reads CASSDPGANYGYTF. In DNA, the CDR3 is TGTGCCAGCAGTGATCCTGGAGCTAACTATGGCTACACCTTC.

Of note for this clone: An end of the junction does not agree with germline; a read error may underlie this. The V call is TRBV7-7, the J call TRBJ2-5, with 11 bases aligning to TRBD2. Germline V gene sequence: CDR1 SSHAT, CDR2 FNYEAQ (reference sequence). The CDR3 spans 16 residues. CDR3 residues: CASSPLTSGRSETQYF. The DNA for the CDR3 is TGTGCTAGCAGCCCCCTAACTAGCGGGAGATCAGAGACCCAGTACTTC.

V and J are TRBV6-1 and TRBJ2-6; D gene unclear. Per germline, CDR1 MNHNS and CDR2 SASEGT. V shed 1 base and J shed 2 bases, with 9 bases lying between them. This CDR3 region has 16 residues. CDR3 amino acids: CASSEGTAAGANVLTF. The CDR3 nucleotides read TGTGCCAGCAGTGAAGGAACCGCTGCTGGGGCCAACGTCCTGACTTTC.

This chain uses TRBV11-2 with TRBJ1-1, with 8 nucleotides matching TRBD1. V was clipped by 4 bases and J by 2 bases; unmatched bases: 6. CDR3 size: 15 residues. Germline lookup yields CDR1 SGHAT and CDR2 FQNNGV. The CDR3 region is CASSSRTGSNTEAFF. DNA for the CDR3: TGTGCCAGCAGCTCCCGGACAGGGAGTAACACTGAAGCTTTCTTT.